The 18 T cell receptor beta chains given below trace back to one sample, sequenced in a study of molecular identifiers for immune sequencing clone quantification (dated by TCRdb to 2016 to 2019). Libraries were made using PCR. Reads for this sample came from an Illumina HiSeq 4000. Starting from the raw public reads, TCRdb applied fastp trimming at Q25, assembled clones with MiXCR and retained in-frame beta chains. Rows are combined by CDR3 protein, so each entry shows the most common genes and DNA. This sample holds about 640,000 distinct CDR3 sequences; just under 20% were observed only once. The ten largest clones capture 0.85% of the sample. The sample consisted of naive CD8+ T cells from blood, with Jurkat cell RNA spiked in. The cell subset or site label of this sample denotes: FACS-sorted CD8+CD4-CCR7+CD45RA+ naive T cells. Receptors originate from a human donor in good health. Some libraries in this study had Jurkat cell RNA spiked in.

About this clonotype itself: A read error is possible here, since a much larger clone lies one base away. The CDR3 ends on some other residue instead of the conserved phenylalanine or tryptophan, so this is likely a read error. This chain joins TRBV29-1 and TRBJ1-1, with TRBD1 as a possible D gene (5 bases). CDR1 is SQVTM and CDR2 is ANQGSEA in the germline V gene. V was cut by 3 bases and J by 6 bases, with 8 bases left in between. This CDR3 is built from 11 residues. The CDR3 loop reads CSVDGGSEAFL. Here the CDR3 DNA reads TGCAGCGTTGATGGGGGTTCTGAAGCTTTCCTT.

The chain uses TRBV28 and TRBJ2-1; D not resolved. Germline values: CDR1 MDHEN, CDR2 SYDVKM. Trimming cost V 8 bases and J 0 bases, with 20 bases left between them. This CDR3 has 17 residues. The CDR3 loop reads CASGSITLKISYNEQFF. CDR3 DNA sequence: TGTGCCAGCGGATCGATAACCCTAAAAATCTCCTACAATGAGCAGTTCTTC.

On this clonotype itself: A much larger clone differs from this one at a single base, so this may be a read error. In this CDR3 the conserved last residue, phenylalanine or tryptophan, is missing, so a read error is likely. The V gene is TRBV20-1, the J gene TRBJ1-2; 8 positions match TRBD1. The length of the CDR3 is 16 residues. CDR1 and CDR2 (germline): DFQATT, SNEGSKA (reference sequence). With 4 bases clipped from V and 3 bases from J, the junction kept 13 bases outside the gene matches. CDR3 DNA sequence: TGCAGTGCTATCGGTCAGGGGGCGCAAGTTTACTATGGCTACACCTCC. Protein sequence: CSAIGQGAQVYYGYTS.

In its sample, this clonotype was seen many times. The gene calls are TRBV7-9 and TRBJ1-1, with unresolved D. CDR3 length: 13 residues. Trimming stripped 2 bases from V and 7 bases from J, with 11 bases between. The germline CDR1 and CDR2 sequences are SEHNR and FQNEAQ (reference sequence). The CDR3 DNA is TGTGCCAGCAGCTTATGGCCAGGTAGTGAAGCTTTCTTT. This sequence encodes CASSLWPGSEAFF.

The table lists this clonotype with a few counts. This chain connects TRBV27 to TRBJ2-5; 10 nucleotides align to TRBD2. V trimming: 7 bases; J trimming: 5 bases; junction bases outside the gene matches: 13. CDR1 is MNHEY, CDR2 SMNVEV, per germline (reference sequence). This CDR3 spans 16 amino acids. CDR3 region: CASIQGSGRSWETQYF. The DNA for the CDR3 is TGTGCCAGCATCCAAGGTAGCGGGAGGAGTTGGGAGACCCAGTACTTC.

The chain combines TRBV25-1 with TRBJ2-2; tentative D call: TRBD2 (6 bases). From germline, CDR1 is MGHDK and CDR2 SYGVNS. V lost 3 bases and J lost 1, with 12 bases in between. The CDR3 is made up of 16 amino acids. The CDR3 bases are TGTGCCAGCAGTGATTCTACGCGGGAGAACACCGGGGAGCTGTTTTTT. As protein: CASSDSTRENTGELFF.

Worth noting for this clonotype: Just one base apart from a much larger clone, this may be a read error. This chain joins TRBV4-3 and TRBJ2-1, with D maybe TRBD1 (6 bases). The CDR3 loop spans 14 amino acids. The germline V gene encodes CDR1 LGHNA and CDR2 YSLEER. The CDR3 spells CASSQDTGKNEQSF. The CDR3 bases are TGCGCCAGCAGCCAAGATACAGGGAAGAATGAGCAGTCCTTC.

This clonotype has a count of ten or more. J is TRBJ2-7 and V is TRBV11-2; 8 bases fit TRBD1. The CDR3 extends over 14 amino acids. Trimming cost V 3 bases and J 3 bases; bases outside gene matches: 4. Germline lookup yields CDR1 SGHAT and CDR2 FQNNGV. The CDR3 protein is CASSFVDRVYEQYF. DNA of the CDR3: TGTGCCAGCAGCTTCGTGGACAGGGTCTACGAGCAGTACTTC. Full variable domain (outside the CDR3, taken from reference TRBV11-2 and TRBJ2-7): EAGVAQSPRYKIIEKRQSVAFWCNPISGHATLYWYQQILGQGPKLLIQFQNNGVVDDSQLPKDRFSAERLKGVDSTLKIQPAKLEDSAVYLCASSFVDRVYEQYFGPGTRLTVT.

This clonotype has at least ten counts. The chain uses TRBV4-3 and TRBJ1-4; D is ambiguous. The ends were cut back, 5 bases at V and 3 bases at J, with 16 bases in the middle. Germline CDR1 and CDR2: LGHNA and YSLEER. This CDR3 is built from 16 residues. This chain's CDR3 is CASSFHVEEANEKLFF. CDR3 nucleotide sequence: TGCGCCAGCAGCTTTCATGTGGAGGAGGCTAATGAAAAACTGTTTTTT.

This clonotype was recorded many times. V gene TRBV20-1 combines with J gene TRBJ2-7; the D gene is possibly TRBD2 (6 bases). This CDR3 is 15 amino acids long. Looked up from germline, CDR1 is DFQATT and CDR2 is SNEGSKA (reference sequence). V gave up 3 bases and J gave up 0 bases, with 15 bases separating them. The CDR3 spells CSASLIAVSSYEQYF. Here the CDR3 DNA reads TGCAGTGCTAGTCTGATAGCGGTCAGCTCCTACGAGCAGTACTTC.

This clonotype was seen ten or more times. This rearrangement joins TRBV9 to TRBJ2-7; D is tentatively TRBD1 or TRBD2 (6 bases each). V lost 0 bases to trimming and J lost 5 bases, with 12 bases between them. This CDR3 is 14 amino acids long. Germline lookup yields CDR1 SGDLS and CDR2 YYNGEE. Here the CDR3 DNA reads TGTGCCAGCAGCGTAGGGGGGGCAGGTAACGAGCAGTACTTC. This gives the protein CASSVGGAGNEQYF. The variable domain in full, with the rest retrieved from reference TRBV9 and TRBJ2-7, is DSGVTQTPKHLITATGQRVTLRCSPRSGDLSVYWYQQSLDQGLQFLIQYYNGEERAKGNILERFSAQQFPDLHSELNLSSLELGDSALYFCASSVGGAGNEQYFGPGTRLTVT.

A word on this clonotype: A much larger clone lies a single base off, so this may be a read error. The gene calls are TRBV24-1 and TRBJ1-5; a weak D match, TRBD1 (6 bases). Trimming removed 3 bases at V and 9 bases at J, with 11 bases between. CDR3 length: 13 amino acids. Germline assignment: CDR1 KGHDR and CDR2 SFDVKD. In DNA, the CDR3 is TGTGCCACCAGTGATGGACAGATTTGGCCCCAGCATTTT. This sequence encodes CATSDGQIWPQHF.

This clonotype was detected many times. For the CDR3, the DNA is TGTGCCAGCAGCTCCCCGGGCGGGGGTGTAGCCAAAAACATTCAGTACTTC. It yields the protein CASSSPGGGVAKNIQYF. The gene calls are TRBV9 and TRBJ2-4; the match to TRBD2 covers 7 bases. This CDR3 is 17 amino acids long. Germline V CDR1 and CDR2: SGDLS, YYNGEE. Trimming cost V 4 bases and J 0 bases; bases outside gene matches: 10.

The sample holds many counts of this clonotype. The V gene is TRBV27, the J gene TRBJ1-1; 9 bases map to TRBD1. Per the germline V gene, CDR1 is MNHEY and CDR2 is SMNVEV (reference sequence). The ends lost 5 bases at V and 6 bases at J; junction bases unmatched: 4. The CDR3 runs 13 residues. For the CDR3, the DNA is TGTGCCAGCAGTACAGGGGGCATAGCTGAAGCTTTCTTT. It specifies CASSTGGIAEAFF.

This clonotype was observed many times. This chain joins TRBV7-9 and TRBJ2-2, with D possibly matching TRBD1 (5 bases). This CDR3 has 14 residues. The V gene lost 2 bases and the J gene lost 7 bases, with 11 bases spanning the gap. Germline V gene sequence: CDR1 SEHNR, CDR2 FQNEAQ (reference sequence). The CDR3 DNA is TGTGCCAGCAGCTTAAGTCTACAGGACGGGGAGCTGTTTTTT. As protein: CASSLSLQDGELFF.

This clonotype occurred a few times. The chain recombines TRBV7-9 with TRBJ2-7; the match to TRBD2 covers 7 bases. Germline V gene lookup returns CDR1 SEHNR and CDR2 FQNEAQ (reference sequence). V lost 2 bases and J lost 5; bases outside the gene matches: 9. The CDR3 has 15 residues. DNA of the CDR3: TGTGCCAGCAGCTTAACTGGGGGAGGGCGGGACGAGCAGTACTTC. Amino acid sequence: CASSLTGGGRDEQYF.

About this clonotype: Relative to the germline gene, one junction end is altered; a read error may explain this. This chain links TRBV11-2 with TRBJ1-5; unclear D gene. Per germline, CDR1 SGHAT and CDR2 FQNNGV. This CDR3 region has 18 residues. The CDR3 DNA reads TGTACCAGTAGCTTAGACAATAGTGTAGACGTAGAAATTCAGCCCCAGCATTTT. Translation gives CTSSLDNSVDVEIQPQHF.

Worth noting for this clonotype: Compared with germline, one end of the junction differs, possibly owing to a read error. This rearrangement joins TRBV27 to TRBJ2-7, with TRBD1 identical over 8 bases. CDR1 and CDR2 (germline): MNHEY, SMNVEV (reference sequence). The CDR3 loop spans 14 amino acids. The CDR3 DNA reads as TGTGCCAGCAGTTTTACAGGGGGGTCCTACGAGCAGTGCTTC. Amino acid sequence: CASSFTGGSYEQCF.